Listed below are T cell receptor beta chains from one sample, sequenced in a study of T cell responses to AZD1222 COVID-19 vaccine. Generated by immunoSEQ multiplex PCR, the TCRdb table keeps only in-frame clones and is missing some. The sample has tens of thousands of clones, about 92% seen once. Here the sequenced sample was peripheral blood, taken on day 0 of AZD1222 vaccination. The receptors come from an adult in good health. The CDR3 runs from the conserved cysteine through the conserved F or W. A D gene is named only where the DNA matches it firmly. For some rows the clone size is stated as once, few or many, or as a class when expanded; others skip it.

d_gene: .
abundance: .
len: 11
v_gene: TRBV19
j_gene: TRBJ2-2
CDR3nt: TGTGCCAGTAGTTCGCCCGGGGAGCTGTTTTTT
CDR3aa: CASSSPGELFF

d_gene: .
abundance: .
len: 13
v_gene: TRBV7-9
j_gene: TRBJ1-2
CDR3nt: TGTGCCAGCAGCTTAGTGCAGGGTTATGGCTACACCTTC
CDR3aa: CASSLVQGYGYTF

d_gene: .
abundance: .
len: 12
v_gene: TRBV5-1
j_gene: TRBJ2-3
CDR3nt: TGCGCCAGCAGCCCGGCTAGGGATACGCAGTATTTT
CDR3aa: CASSPARDTQYF

d_gene: .
abundance: .
len: 15
v_gene: TRBV2
j_gene: TRBJ1-5
CDR3nt: TGTGCCAGCAGATCGGACAGTATGAGCAATCAGCCCCAGCATTTT
CDR3aa: CASRSDSMSNQPQHF

d_gene: .
abundance: .
len: 13
v_gene: TRBV28
j_gene: TRBJ2-7
CDR3nt: TGTGCCAGCAGTTCATCCAGGGCTTACGAGCAGTACTTC
CDR3aa: CASSSSRAYEQYF

d_gene: .
abundance: medium-sized
len: 12
v_gene: TRBV12-3/TRBV12-4
j_gene: TRBJ1-1
CDR3nt: TGTGCCAGCAGCACACAGGGAACTGAAGCTTTCTTT
CDR3aa: CASSTQGTEAFF

d_gene: .
abundance: .
len: 13
v_gene: TRBV24-1
j_gene: TRBJ2-3
CDR3nt: TGTGCCACCAGTGATCAGCATGCAGATACGCAGTATTTT
CDR3aa: CATSDQHADTQYF

d_gene: TRBD1
abundance: .
len: 16
v_gene: TRBV7-9
j_gene: TRBJ2-1
CDR3nt: TGTGCCAGCAGCCGCGACTGGACAGGGATAAACAATGAGCAGTTCTTC
CDR3aa: CASSRDWTGINNEQFF

d_gene: .
abundance: .
len: 15
v_gene: TRBV4-2
j_gene: TRBJ2-1
CDR3nt: TGTGCCAGCAGCCAAGTCGGGACTGGCTACAATGAGCAGTTCTTC
CDR3aa: CASSQVGTGYNEQFF

d_gene: TRBD1
abundance: .
len: 15
v_gene: TRBV6-5
j_gene: TRBJ1-1
CDR3nt: TGTGCCAGCAGTTATGGGGACAGGGGTAACACTGAAGCTTTCTTT
CDR3aa: CASSYGDRGNTEAFF

d_gene: .
abundance: .
len: 13
v_gene: TRBV28
j_gene: TRBJ2-7
CDR3nt: TGTGCCAGCAGTTTAGACCAGACCTACGAGCAGTACTTC
CDR3aa: CASSLDQTYEQYF